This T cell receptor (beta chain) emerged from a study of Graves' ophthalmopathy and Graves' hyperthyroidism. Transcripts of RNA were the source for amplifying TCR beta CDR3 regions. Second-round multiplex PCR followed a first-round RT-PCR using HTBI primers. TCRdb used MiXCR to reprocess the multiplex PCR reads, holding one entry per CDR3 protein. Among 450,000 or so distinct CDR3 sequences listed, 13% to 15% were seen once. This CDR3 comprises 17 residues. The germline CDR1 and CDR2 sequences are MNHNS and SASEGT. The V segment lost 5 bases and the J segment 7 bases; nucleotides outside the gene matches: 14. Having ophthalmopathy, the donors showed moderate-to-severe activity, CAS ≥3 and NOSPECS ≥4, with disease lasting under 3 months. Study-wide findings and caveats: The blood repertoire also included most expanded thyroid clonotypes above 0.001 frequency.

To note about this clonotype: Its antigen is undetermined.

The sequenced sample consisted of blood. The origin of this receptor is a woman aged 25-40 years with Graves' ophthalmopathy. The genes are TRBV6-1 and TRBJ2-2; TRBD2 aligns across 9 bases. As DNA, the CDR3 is TGTGCCAGCAGTAAACTTCGACTAGCGGAAGTTGTCGGGGAGCTGTTTTTT. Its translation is CASSKLRLAEVVGELFF.